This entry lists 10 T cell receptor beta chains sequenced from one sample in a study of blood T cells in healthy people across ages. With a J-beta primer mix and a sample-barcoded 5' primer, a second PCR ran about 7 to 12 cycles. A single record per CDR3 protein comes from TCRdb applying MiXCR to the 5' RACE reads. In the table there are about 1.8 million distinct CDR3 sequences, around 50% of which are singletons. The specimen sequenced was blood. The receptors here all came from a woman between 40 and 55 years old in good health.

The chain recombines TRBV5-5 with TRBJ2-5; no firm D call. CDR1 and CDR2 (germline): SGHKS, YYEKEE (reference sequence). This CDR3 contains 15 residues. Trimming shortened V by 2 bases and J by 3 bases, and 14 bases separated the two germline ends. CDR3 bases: TGTGCCAGCAGCTTAGTTCCTGGGATGGAAGAGACCCAGTACTTC. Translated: CASSLVPGMEETQYF.

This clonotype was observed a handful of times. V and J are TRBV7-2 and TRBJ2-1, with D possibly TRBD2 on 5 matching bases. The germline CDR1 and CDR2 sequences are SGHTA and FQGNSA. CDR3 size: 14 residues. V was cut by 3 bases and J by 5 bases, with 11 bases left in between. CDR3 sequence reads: CASSFEGTNNEQFF. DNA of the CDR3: TGTGCCAGCAGCTTCGAGGGAACGAACAATGAGCAGTTCTTC.

CDR3 sequence reads: CASSPHQPQHF. DNA for the CDR3: TGTGCCAGCTCACCTCATCAGCCCCAGCATTTT. The J gene is TRBJ1-5, the V gene TRBV18; no firm D call. The length of the CDR3 is 11 residues. The germline V and J ends were trimmed by 3 bases and 5 bases, with 2 bases remaining between them. Germline V lookup: CDR1 KGHSH, CDR2 LQKENI.

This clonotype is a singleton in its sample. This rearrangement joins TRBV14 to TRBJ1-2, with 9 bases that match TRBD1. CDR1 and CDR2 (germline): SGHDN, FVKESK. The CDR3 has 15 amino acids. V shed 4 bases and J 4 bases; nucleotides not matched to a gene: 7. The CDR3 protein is CASSPPGTGTYGYTF. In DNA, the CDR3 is TGTGCCAGCAGCCCCCCGGGGACAGGGACCTATGGCTACACCTTC.

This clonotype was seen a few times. CDR3: CASEVWDEQFF. The DNA of the CDR3 is TGTGCCAGCGAAGTGTGGGATGAGCAGTTCTTC. The J gene is TRBJ2-1, the V gene TRBV6-1; no clear D gene. The CDR3 length is 11 residues. The germline V gene has CDR1 MNHNS and CDR2 SASEGT. V gave up 8 bases and J gave up 8 bases, with 10 bases separating them.

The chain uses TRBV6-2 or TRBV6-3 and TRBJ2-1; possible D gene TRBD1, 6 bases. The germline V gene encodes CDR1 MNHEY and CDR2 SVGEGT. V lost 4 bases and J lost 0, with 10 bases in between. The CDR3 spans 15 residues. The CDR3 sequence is CASSWTDYSYNEQFF. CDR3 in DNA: TGTGCCAGCAGTTGGACAGACTACTCCTACAATGAGCAGTTCTTC.

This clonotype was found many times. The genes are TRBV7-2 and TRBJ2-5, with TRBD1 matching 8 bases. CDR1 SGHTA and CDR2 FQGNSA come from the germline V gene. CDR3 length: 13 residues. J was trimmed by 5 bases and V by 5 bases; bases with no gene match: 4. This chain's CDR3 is CASSRGQGETQYF. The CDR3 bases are TGTGCCAGCAGCCGCGGACAGGGTGAGACCCAGTACTTC.

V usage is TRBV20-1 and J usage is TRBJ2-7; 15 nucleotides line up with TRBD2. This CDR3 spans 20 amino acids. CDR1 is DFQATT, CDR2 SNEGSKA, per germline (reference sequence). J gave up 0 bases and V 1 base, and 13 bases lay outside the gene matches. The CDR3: CSARARAGTSGGRLSYEQYF. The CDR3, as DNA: TGCAGTGCTAGAGCTCGAGCTGGGACTAGCGGGGGGCGACTCTCCTACGAGCAGTACTTC.

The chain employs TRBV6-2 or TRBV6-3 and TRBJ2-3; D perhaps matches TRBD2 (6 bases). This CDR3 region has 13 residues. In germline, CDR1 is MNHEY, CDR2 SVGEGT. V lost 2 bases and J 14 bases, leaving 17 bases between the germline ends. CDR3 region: CASSYGTSAHWYF. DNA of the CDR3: TGTGCCAGCAGTTACGGGACTTCGGCCCATTGGTATTTT.

The CDR3 protein is CASSTGTSPTDTQYF. The CDR3 DNA reads as TGCGCCAGCAGTACCGGGACTAGCCCGACAGATACGCAGTATTTT. The chain couples TRBV10-1 to TRBJ2-3; the match to TRBD2 covers 9 bases. Germline assignment: CDR1 WNHNN and CDR2 SYGVQD (reference sequence). V shed 5 bases and J 3 bases; nucleotides not matched to a gene: 6. The CDR3 is made up of 15 amino acids.